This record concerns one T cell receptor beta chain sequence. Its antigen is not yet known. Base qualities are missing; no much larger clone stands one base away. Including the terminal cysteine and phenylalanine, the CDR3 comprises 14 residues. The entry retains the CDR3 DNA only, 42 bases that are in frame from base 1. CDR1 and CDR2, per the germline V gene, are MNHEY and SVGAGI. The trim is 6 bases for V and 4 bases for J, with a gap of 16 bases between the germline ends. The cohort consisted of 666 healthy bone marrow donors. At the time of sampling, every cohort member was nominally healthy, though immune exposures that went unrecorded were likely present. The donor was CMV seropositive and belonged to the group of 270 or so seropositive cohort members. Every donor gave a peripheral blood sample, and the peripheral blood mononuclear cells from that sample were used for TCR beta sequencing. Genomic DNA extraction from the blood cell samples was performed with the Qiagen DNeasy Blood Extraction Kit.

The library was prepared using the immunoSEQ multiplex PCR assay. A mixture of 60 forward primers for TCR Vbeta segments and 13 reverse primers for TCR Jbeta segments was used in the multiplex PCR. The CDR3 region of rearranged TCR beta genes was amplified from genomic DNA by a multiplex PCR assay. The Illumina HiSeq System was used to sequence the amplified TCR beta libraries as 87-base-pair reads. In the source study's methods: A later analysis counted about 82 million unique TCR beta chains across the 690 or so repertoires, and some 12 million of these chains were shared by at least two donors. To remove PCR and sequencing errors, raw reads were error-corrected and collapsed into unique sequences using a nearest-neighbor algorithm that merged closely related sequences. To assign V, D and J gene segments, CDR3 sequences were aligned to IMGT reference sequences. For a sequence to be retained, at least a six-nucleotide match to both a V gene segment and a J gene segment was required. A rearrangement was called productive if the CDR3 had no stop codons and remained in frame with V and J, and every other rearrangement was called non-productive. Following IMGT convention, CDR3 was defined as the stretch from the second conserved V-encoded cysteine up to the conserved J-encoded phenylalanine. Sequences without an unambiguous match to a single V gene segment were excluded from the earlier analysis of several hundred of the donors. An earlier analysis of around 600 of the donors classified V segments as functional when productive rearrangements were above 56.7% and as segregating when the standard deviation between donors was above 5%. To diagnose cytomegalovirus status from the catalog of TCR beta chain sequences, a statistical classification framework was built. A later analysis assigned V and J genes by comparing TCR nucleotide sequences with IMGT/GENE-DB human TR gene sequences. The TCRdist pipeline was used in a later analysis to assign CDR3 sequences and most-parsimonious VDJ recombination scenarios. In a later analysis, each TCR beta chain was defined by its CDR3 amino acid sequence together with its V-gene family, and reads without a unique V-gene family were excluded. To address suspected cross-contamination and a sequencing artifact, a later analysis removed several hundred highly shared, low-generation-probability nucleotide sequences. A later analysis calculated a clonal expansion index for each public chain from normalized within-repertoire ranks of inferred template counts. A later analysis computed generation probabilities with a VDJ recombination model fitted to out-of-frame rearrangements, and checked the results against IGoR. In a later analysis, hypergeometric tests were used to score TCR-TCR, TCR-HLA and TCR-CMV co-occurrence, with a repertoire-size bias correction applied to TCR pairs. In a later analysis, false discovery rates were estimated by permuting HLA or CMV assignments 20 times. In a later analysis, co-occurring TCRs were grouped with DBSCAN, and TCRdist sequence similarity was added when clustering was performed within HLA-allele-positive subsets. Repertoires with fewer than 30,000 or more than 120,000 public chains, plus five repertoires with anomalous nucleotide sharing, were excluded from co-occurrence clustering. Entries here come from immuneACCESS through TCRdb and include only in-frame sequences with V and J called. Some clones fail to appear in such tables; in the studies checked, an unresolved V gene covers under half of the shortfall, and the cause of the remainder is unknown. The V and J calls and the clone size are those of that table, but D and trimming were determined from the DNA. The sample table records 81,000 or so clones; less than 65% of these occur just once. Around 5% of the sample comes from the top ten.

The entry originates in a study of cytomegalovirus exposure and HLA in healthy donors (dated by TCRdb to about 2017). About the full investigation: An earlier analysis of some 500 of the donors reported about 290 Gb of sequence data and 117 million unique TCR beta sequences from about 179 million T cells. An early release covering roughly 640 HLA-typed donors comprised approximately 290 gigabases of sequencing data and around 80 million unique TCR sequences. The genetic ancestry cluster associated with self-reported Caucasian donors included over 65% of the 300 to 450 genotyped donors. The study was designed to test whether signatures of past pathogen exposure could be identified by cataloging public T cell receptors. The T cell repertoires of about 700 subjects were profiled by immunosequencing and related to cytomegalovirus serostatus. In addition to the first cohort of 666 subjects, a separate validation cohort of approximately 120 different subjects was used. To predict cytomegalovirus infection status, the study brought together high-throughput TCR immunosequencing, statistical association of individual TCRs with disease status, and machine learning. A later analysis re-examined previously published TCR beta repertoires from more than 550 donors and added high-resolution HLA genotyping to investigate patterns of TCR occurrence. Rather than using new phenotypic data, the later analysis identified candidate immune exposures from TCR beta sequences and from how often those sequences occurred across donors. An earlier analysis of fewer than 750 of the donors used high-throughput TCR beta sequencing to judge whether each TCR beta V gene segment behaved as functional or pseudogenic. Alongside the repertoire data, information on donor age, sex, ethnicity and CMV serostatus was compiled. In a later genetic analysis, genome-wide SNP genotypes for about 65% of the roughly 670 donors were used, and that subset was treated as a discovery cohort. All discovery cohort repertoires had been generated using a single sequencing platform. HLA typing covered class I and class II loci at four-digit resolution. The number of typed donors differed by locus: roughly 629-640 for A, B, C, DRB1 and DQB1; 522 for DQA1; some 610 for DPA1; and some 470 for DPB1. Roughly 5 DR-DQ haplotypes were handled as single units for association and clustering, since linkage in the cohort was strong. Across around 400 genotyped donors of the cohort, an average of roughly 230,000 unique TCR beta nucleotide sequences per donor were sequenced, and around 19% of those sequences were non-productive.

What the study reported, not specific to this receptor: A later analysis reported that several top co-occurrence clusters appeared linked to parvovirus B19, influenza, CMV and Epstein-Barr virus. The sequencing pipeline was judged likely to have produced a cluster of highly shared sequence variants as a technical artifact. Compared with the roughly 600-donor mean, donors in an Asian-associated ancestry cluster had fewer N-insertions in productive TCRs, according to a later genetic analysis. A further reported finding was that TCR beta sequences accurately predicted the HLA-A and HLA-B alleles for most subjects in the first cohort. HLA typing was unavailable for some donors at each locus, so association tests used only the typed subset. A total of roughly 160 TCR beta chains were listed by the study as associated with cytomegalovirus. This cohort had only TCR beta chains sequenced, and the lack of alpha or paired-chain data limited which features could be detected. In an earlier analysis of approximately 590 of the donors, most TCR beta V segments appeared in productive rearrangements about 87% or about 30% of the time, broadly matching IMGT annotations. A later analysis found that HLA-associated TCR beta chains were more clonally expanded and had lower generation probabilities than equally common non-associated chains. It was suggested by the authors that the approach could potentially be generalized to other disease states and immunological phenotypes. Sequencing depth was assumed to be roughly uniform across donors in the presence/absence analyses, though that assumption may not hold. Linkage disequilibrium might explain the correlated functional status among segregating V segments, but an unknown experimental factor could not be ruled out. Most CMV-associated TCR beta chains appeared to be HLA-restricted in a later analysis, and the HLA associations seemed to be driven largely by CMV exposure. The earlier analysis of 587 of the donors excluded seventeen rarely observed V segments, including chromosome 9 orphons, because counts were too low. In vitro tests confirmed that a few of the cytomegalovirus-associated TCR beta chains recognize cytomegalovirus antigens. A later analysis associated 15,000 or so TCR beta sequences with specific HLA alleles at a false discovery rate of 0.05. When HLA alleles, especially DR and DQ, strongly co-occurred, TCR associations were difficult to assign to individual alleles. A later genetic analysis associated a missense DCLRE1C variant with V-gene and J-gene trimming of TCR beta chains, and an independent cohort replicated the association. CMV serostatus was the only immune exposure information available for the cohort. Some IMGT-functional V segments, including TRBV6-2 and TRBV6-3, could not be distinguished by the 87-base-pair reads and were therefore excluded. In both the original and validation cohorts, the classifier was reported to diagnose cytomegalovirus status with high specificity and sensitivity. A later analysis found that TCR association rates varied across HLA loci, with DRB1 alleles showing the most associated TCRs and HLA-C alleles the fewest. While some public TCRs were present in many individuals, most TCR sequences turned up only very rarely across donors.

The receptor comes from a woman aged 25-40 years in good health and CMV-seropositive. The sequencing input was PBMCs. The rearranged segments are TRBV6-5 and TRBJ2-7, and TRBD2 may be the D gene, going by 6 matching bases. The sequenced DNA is TGTGCCAGCAGACTAGCTTCTAGGGGATACGAGCAGTACTTC. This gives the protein CASRLASRGYEQYF.